This is a list of T cell receptor beta chains from one sample in a study of T cell responses to AZD1222 COVID-19 vaccine. Assay: immunoSEQ multiplex PCR; the TCRdb copy retains only in-frame clones and omits some. Among 90,000 to 120,000 clones listed, more than 75% were seen once. Sequencing was performed on peripheral blood, taken on day 0 of AZD1222 vaccination. The receptors were gathered from an adult in good health. CDR3s include the opening cysteine and the closing phenylalanine or tryptophan. The D gene is left open where the match is weak. Rows give clone size only sometimes, using once, few, many, or a class for an expanded clone.

j_gene	v_gene	d_gene	abundance	CDR3nt	CDR3aa
TRBJ2-3	TRBV9	TRBD2	.	TGTGCCAGCAGCATGAGCGGGGGGGCCGGCGGCACAGATACGCAGTATTTT	CASSMSGGAGGTDTQYF
TRBJ1-6	TRBV9	.	.	TGTGCCAGCAGCGTAGGGACAGCCTATAATTCACCCCTCCACTTT	CASSVGTAYNSPLHF
TRBJ2-6	TRBV6-2/TRBV6-3	.	.	TGTGCCAGCAGCGACGGGGGGCACTCTGGGGCCAACGTCCTGACTTTC	CASSDGGHSGANVLTF
TRBJ1-6	TRBV19	.	.	TGTGCCAGTAGTATTCGGGACACCAATTCACCCCTCCACTTT	CASSIRDTNSPLHF
TRBJ2-1	TRBV7-3	.	.	TGTGCCAGCAGCTTAAGGGGTAACTCCTACAATGAGCAGTTCTTC	CASSLRGNSYNEQFF
TRBJ1-1	TRBV29-1	.	.	TGCAGCGTTGAAATCCAGGGAAACACTGAAGCTTTCTTT	CSVEIQGNTEAFF
TRBJ1-5	TRBV7-2	.	.	TGTGCCAGCAGCTTAGCGCTGGGGAGAGTTTTGCAGCCCCAGCATTTT	CASSLALGRVLQPQHF
TRBJ1-1	TRBV12-5	.	once	TGTGCTAGTGGCTGGGGGCCCGGCGACACTGAAGCTTTCTTT	CASGWGPGDTEAFF
TRBJ2-5	TRBV7-3	.	.	TGTGCCAGCAGCCGGGGAGGCCGGGGGACCCAGTACTTC	CASSRGGRGTQYF
TRBJ2-5	TRBV7-9	TRBD1	.	TGTGCCCTCCAGGGTTTTACAGGGGGCTGGGAGACCCAGTACTTC	CALQGFTGGWETQYF
TRBJ1-5	TRBV7-3	.	once	TGTGCCAGCAGCTACTGCGATGGCGATCAGCCCCAGCATTTT	CASSYCDGDQPQHF
TRBJ1-2	TRBV28	.	.	TGTGCCAGCAGAATAGCAGGGTATGGCTACACCTTC	CASRIAGYGYTF
TRBJ1-1	TRBV29-1	.	.	TGCAGCGTTGGGGGGTTCATGAACACTGAAGCTTTCTTT	CSVGGFMNTEAFF
TRBJ1-5	TRBV7-8	.	.	TGTGCCAGCAGCTTAGCCCTCTATCAGCCCCAGCATTTT	CASSLALYQPQHF
TRBJ1-5	TRBV7-8	TRBD1	.	TGTGCCAGCAGCCCTCAGGACAGGCCGGGTCAGCCCCAGCATTTT	CASSPQDRPGQPQHF
TRBJ1-1	TRBV15	.	.	TGTGCCACCAGCAGAGGCTCAGCCCTGAACACTGAAGCTTTCTTT	CATSRGSALNTEAFF
TRBJ1-4	TRBV28	TRBD1	.	TGTGCCAGCAGTTCCCCGGGACAGGGGAATGAAAAACTGTTTTTT	CASSSPGQGNEKLFF
TRBJ2-5	TRBV18	TRBD2	.	TGTGCCAGCTCACCTCCGGGACTAGCGGGGGGAGAGACCCAGTACTTC	CASSPPGLAGGETQYF
TRBJ2-1	TRBV7-8	TRBD2	.	TGTGCCAGCAGCTTACGTCCTAGCGGGGGGACCTACAATGAGCAGTTCTTC	CASSLRPSGGTYNEQFF
TRBJ1-1	TRBV4-3	.	.	TGCGCCAGCAGCCTACATGCGAGGGCAACTGAAGCTTTCTTT	CASSLHARATEAFF
TRBJ2-3	TRBV7-6	TRBD2	.	TGTGCCAGCAGCTCGGGAATAGCGGGGTCTAGCACAGATACGCAGTATTTT	CASSSGIAGSSTDTQYF
TRBJ2-1	TRBV5-8	.	.	TGTGCCAGCAGCTTGCCCCTTGCCAGGGCATACGGTGGATACAATGAGCAGTTCTTC	CASSLPLARAYGGYNEQFF
TRBJ1-1	TRBV28	.	.	TGTGCCAGCAGTTTCAGGAACACTGAAGCTTTCTTT	CASSFRNTEAFF
TRBJ1-6	TRBV7-2	.	.	TGTGCCAGCAGCTTAGCTGGCCTGCTTAGCTCCTATAATTCACCCCTCCACTTT	CASSLAGLLSSYNSPLHF
TRBJ1-1	TRBV9	TRBD1	.	TGTGCCAGCAGCGTAATACAGGGGGTCACTGAAGCTTTCTTT	CASSVIQGVTEAFF
TRBJ1-6	TRBV6-5	.	.	TGTGCCAGCAGCCCACCGGGACATGGGGGAACCCTCCACTTT	CASSPPGHGGTLHF
TRBJ2-7	TRBV9	.	.	TGTGCCAGCAGCGGAACCGGGGACTACGAGCAGTACTTC	CASSGTGDYEQYF
TRBJ1-2	TRBV15	TRBD1	.	TGTGCCACCAGCAGAGGCCGGACAGGGCTCTATGGCTACACCTTC	CATSRGRTGLYGYTF
TRBJ2-7	TRBV19	.	.	TGTGCCAGTAGTATACGGGACGGTTCCTACGAGCAGTACTTC	CASSIRDGSYEQYF
TRBJ2-3	TRBV6-6	.	.	TGTGCCAGCACAAGGGTATCTAGCACAGATACGCAGTATTTT	CASTRVSSTDTQYF
TRBJ1-1	TRBV7-9	.	.	TGTGCCAGCAGCTTCGAGGGAATGGCGAGCACTGAAGCTTTCTTT	CASSFEGMASTEAFF
TRBJ2-7	TRBV2	.	.	TGTGCCACCAAACTGGGGATTCAGGGCTACGAGCAGTACTTC	CATKLGIQGYEQYF
TRBJ2-2	TRBV16	.	few	TGTGCCAGCAGCCTGCACTACACCGGGGAGCTGTTTTTT	CASSLHYTGELFF
TRBJ1-4	TRBV7-9	TRBD1	.	TGTGCCAGCAGCTTTGGGGGACAGGGAGGAGAAAAACTGTTTTTT	CASSFGGQGGEKLFF
TRBJ2-3	TRBV6-5	.	.	TGTGCCAGCAGTCTCCTTCGGGGTTCAGATACGCAGTATTTT	CASSLLRGSDTQYF
TRBJ2-3	TRBV14	.	.	TGTGCCAGCAGCCAAGATGAGGCAGGGGCTAGCACAGATACGCAGTATTTT	CASSQDEAGASTDTQYF
TRBJ1-2	TRBV25-1	.	once	TGTGCCAGCAGAAGACCGGACGACTATGGCTACACCTTC	CASRRPDDYGYTF
TRBJ1-5	TRBV12-3/TRBV12-4	.	.	TGTGCCAGCAGTTTAACGGAGAATCAGCCCCAGCATTTT	CASSLTENQPQHF
TRBJ2-1	TRBV28	.	.	TGTGCCAGCAGTACCCAGACGGAGAGCTCCTACAATGAGCAGTTCTTC	CASSTQTESSYNEQFF
TRBJ2-7	TRBV7-2	.	.	TGTGCCAGCAGCTTAGATCTTATCAAGGGTGCCTACGAGCAGTACTTC	CASSLDLIKGAYEQYF
TRBJ2-2	TRBV5-5	.	.	TGTGCCAGCAGCCAAGGGGACACCGGGAAGCTGCTTTTT	CASSQGDTGKLLF
TRBJ1-1	TRBV14	.	.	TGTGCCAGCAGCTGGACAGTAACCACTGAAGCTTTCTTT	CASSWTVTTEAFF
TRBJ2-1	TRBV6-1	.	.	TGTGCCAGCCGTGCTGCCCCCTCACGGAACTCCTACAATGAGCAGTTCTTC	CASRAAPSRNSYNEQFF
TRBJ1-1	TRBV4-3	.	.	TGCGCCAGCAGCCAAGAGGGGGGTCGAGGCACTGAAGCTTTCTTT	CASSQEGGRGTEAFF
TRBJ1-6	TRBV7-5	.	.	TGTGTTCCTGACGCAATCCGATTTTCACCCCTCCACTTT	CVPDAIRFSPLHF
TRBJ1-1	TRBV12-3/TRBV12-4	.	.	TGTGCCAGCAAAAAAATGGCGAACACTGAAGCTTTCTTT	CASKKMANTEAFF
TRBJ2-7	TRBV5-4	TRBD1	.	TGTGCCAGCAGCTTCGACCGGACAGGGCCCTACGAGCAGTACTTC	CASSFDRTGPYEQYF
TRBJ1-2	TRBV6-5	.	.	TGTGCTGCCGGGGGCGTAACTGGCTACACCTTC	CAAGGVTGYTF
TRBJ1-1	TRBV19	.	.	TGTGCCAGTAGGTTTGGGACGGAGAACACTGAAGCTTTCTTT	CASRFGTENTEAFF
TRBJ1-2	TRBV4-1	.	.	TGCGCCAGCAGCCAAGCCTCGGCCGAGGGGAACTATGGCTACACCTTC	CASSQASAEGNYGYTF
TRBJ2-5	TRBV27	.	.	TGTGCCAGCAGTCCGAGGGGAGAGACCCAGTACTTC	CASSPRGETQYF
TRBJ2-2	TRBV27	TRBD2	.	TGTGCCAGCAGTTTATGGGGGGGCACCGGGGAGCTGTTTTTT	CASSLWGGTGELFF
TRBJ1-2	TRBV2	.	.	TGTGCCAGCAGTGTTGAGGGGTACGGCTATGGCTACACCTTC	CASSVEGYGYGYTF
TRBJ1-1	TRBV28	.	few	TGTGCCAGCACTCTTAATGGGCTGGGCGTAGCCCTGAACACTGAAGCTTTCTTT	CASTLNGLGVALNTEAFF
TRBJ1-2	TRBV9	TRBD1	.	TGTGCCAGCGCCCACGACAGGGGGCGCAACTATGGCTACACCTTC	CASAHDRGRNYGYTF
TRBJ1-2	TRBV7-3	TRBD1	few	TGTGCCAGCGGCCGTAGGACAGGGGACGGCTACACCTTC	CASGRRTGDGYTF
TRBJ1-5	TRBV27	.	.	TGTGCCAGCAGTTTATCGAGGGCTCGAGGTCGGCCCCAGCATTTT	CASSLSRARGRPQHF